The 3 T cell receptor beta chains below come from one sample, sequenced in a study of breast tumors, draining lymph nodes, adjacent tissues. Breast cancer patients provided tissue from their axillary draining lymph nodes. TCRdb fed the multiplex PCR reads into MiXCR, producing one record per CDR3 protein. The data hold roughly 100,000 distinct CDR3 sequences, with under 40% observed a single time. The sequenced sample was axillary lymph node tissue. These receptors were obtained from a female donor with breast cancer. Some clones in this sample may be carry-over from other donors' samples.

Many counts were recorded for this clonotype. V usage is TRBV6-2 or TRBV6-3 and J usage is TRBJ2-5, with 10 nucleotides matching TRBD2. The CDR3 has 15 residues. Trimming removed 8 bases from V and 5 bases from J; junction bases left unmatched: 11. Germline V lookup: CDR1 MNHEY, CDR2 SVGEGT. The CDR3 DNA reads TGTGCCAGCGGTCCCCCTAGCGGGGGTCGGGAGACCCAGTACTTC. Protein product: CASGPPSGGRETQYF.

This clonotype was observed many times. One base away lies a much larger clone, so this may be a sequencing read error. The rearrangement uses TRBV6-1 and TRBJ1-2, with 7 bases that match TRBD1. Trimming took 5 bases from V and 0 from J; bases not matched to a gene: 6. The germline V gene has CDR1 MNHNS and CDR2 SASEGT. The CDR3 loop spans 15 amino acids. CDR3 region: CASSRGTVANYGYTF. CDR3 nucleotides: TGTGCCAGCAGTCGAGGGACAGTAGCTAACTATGGCTACACCTTC.

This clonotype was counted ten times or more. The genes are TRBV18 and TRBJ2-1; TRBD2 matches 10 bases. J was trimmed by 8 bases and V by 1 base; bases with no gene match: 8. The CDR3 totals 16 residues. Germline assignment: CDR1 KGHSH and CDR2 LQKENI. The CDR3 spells CASSPQLSSGSHEQFF. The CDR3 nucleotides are TGTGCCAGCTCACCACAGCTATCTAGCGGGAGCCATGAGCAGTTCTTC.